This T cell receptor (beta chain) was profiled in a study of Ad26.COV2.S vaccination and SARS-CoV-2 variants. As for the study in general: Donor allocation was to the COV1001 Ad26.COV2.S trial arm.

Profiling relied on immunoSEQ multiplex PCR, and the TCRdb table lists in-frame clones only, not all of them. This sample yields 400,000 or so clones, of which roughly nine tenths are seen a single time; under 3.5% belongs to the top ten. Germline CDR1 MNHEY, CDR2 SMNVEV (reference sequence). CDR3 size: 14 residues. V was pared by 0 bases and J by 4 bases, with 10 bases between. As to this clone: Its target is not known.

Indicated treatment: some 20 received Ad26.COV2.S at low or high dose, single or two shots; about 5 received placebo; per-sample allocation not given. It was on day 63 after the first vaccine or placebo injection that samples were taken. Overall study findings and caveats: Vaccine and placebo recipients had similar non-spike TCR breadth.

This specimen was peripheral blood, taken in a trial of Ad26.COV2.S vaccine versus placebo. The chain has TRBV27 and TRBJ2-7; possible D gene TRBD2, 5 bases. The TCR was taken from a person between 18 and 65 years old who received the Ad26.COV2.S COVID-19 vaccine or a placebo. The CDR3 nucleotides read TGTGCCAGCAGTTTATCAGAGGGTTCATACGAGCAGTACTTC. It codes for CASSLSEGSYEQYF.